This TCR beta chain derives from a study of T cells in Graves' hyperthyroidism and ophthalmopathy (dated 2019 in TCRdb). Broadly, across the study: Peripheral blood was sampled at the time of initial diagnosis, prior to any treatment. The paper reports TCR Vbeta CDR3 sequencing of some 140 peripheral blood samples: 40 or so ophthalmopathy, some 80 hyperthyroidism and 17 progressor patients. TCR V-J signatures able to tell the groups apart were searched for in a discovery cohort of 90 to 100 patients, of whom more than 40 had Graves' ophthalmopathy and around 56 had stable Graves' hyperthyroidism. Prospective prediction of ophthalmopathy was tested in an independent validation cohort of approximately 18 hyperthyroidism patients and 17 patients who later progressed to ophthalmopathy. The 95 to 100 discovery patients were randomly split 7:3 into training and test sets. In addition, the study compared T-cell repertoires in thyroid tissue and in blood from roughly 6 Graves' hyperthyroidism patients. Following sampling, methimazole starting at 30 mg daily was given to hyperthyroidism patients, and high-dose intravenous methylprednisolone was given to ophthalmopathy patients. General study outcomes and caveats: No statistical method was used to fix the sample size in advance, and group allocation was not hidden from the investigators. Blood samples also contained most of the expanded thyroid clonotypes (frequency above 0.001), which suggests that blood repertoires may reflect thyroid immune responses. During validation, the model predicted progression to ophthalmopathy a median of around 7 months ahead of onset, with approximately 70% sensitivity and almost 75% specificity. Ophthalmopathy was separated from stable hyperthyroidism by a 13 V-J signature model, with roughly 88% sensitivity and roughly 84% specificity obtained in cross-validation and 80%/75% obtained in testing.

This clonotype was seen many times. What antigen it recognizes has not been identified. There are no base qualities to consult, and no much larger clone falls within one base. Moderately to severely active disease, a Clinical Activity Score of at least 3, a NOSPECS grade of at least 4, and a duration under 3 months were present in ophthalmopathy patients. Any patient with an uncontrolled infection, another autoimmune disease, pregnancy or lactation was excluded. Diagnoses were established on the basis of clinical symptoms, serum thyroxine and TRAb, thyroid ultrasound, and orbital computed tomography. Ficoll-Paque density gradient centrifugation was used to isolate PBMCs from 9.5 to 10 ml of fresh peripheral blood. Trizol reagent was used to extract total RNA, and RNA quality was then checked on an Agilent 2100 Bioanalyzer. At the junction V is shortened by 2 bases and J by 7 bases, with 0 bases in between. Reading from cysteine to phenylalanine, the CDR3 counts 11 amino acids. The only DNA kept is the CDR3, 33 bases in frame from the first base.

The TCR beta CDR3 regions were amplified from the RNA transcripts. The TCR CDR3 was subjected to a first round of RT-PCR using the HTBI primer set and the Qiagen OneStep RT-PCR kit. Libraries were constructed in a second round of multiplex PCR, after which size selection and purification were performed. Libraries were sequenced paired-end with 100 bp reads on an Illumina HiSeq2000. Per the source publication's procedure: SOAPnuke was used to process the raw data, throwing out any read that contained adapters or uncalled bases, had a mean Phred below 15, or lacked an exact constant-primer or identifier match. High-quality paired reads were merged with COPE v1.2.5, and unique nucleotide sequences were defined as clonotypes. Clonotypes were aligned to IMGT TRBV, TRBD and TRBJ reference segments using MiTCR v1.1. The analysis was restricted to V-J combinations with a frequency above 0.0001, which together covered about 99% of the repertoires. A TCS score was defined as the ratio of F50 (clonal expansion) to E x V (chaos), with BLOSUM62-based TCRdist applied between CDR3 peptides within each V-J. Welch's t-statistics and random forest reduced around 520 V-J features to fewer than 15, which were used in a naive Bayes classifier (R e1071). TCRdb trimmed public reads at Q25 via fastp, called clones via MiXCR and kept in-frame beta chains. Rows are combined by CDR3 protein, so each entry shows the most common genes and DNA. Here the V and J calls rest on TCRdb's processing, not on the authors' analysis. The sample records about 600,000 distinct CDR3 sequences, 14% of which are singletons. 6.5% to 9% of the sample comes from the top ten.

The TCR originated in a woman younger than 30 with Graves' ophthalmopathy. The specimen sequenced was blood. The chain is assembled from TRBV12-3 or TRBV12-4 and TRBJ1-6, with the D gene not confidently named. In nucleotides, the sequence is TGTGCCAGCAGTTTAAATTCACCCCTCCACTTT. Its translation reads: CASSLNSPLHF.